These 10 T cell receptor beta chains share one sample of origin, sequenced in a study of blood T cells in healthy people across ages. PCR was performed a second time for about 6 to 11 cycles using a sample-barcoded 5' primer and a J-beta primer mix. TCRdb ran MiXCR on the 5' RACE reads and lists one entry per CDR3 protein. This table holds about 1.8 million distinct CDR3 sequences, roughly 50% found once. The sample comprised blood. These receptors all come from a woman in her forties in good health.

The chain carries TRBV6-5 and TRBJ1-5; 7 bases are a match to TRBD1. There are 14 residues in the CDR3. V gave up 6 bases and J gave up 3 bases; unmatched junction bases: 5. In germline, CDR1 is MNHEY, CDR2 SVGAGI. The CDR3 bases are TGTGCCAGCAGCCGGACAGGCTACAATCAGCCCCAGCATTTT. The encoded protein is CASSRTGYNQPQHF.

The CDR3: CASSPVHSQFANEQFF. As DNA, the CDR3 is TGCGCCAGCAGCCCGGTCCATAGTCAGTTTGCCAATGAGCAGTTCTTC. This chain uses TRBV5-1 with TRBJ2-1; D unresolved. Trimming removed 4 bases at V and 6 bases at J, with 20 bases between. The CDR3 sequence is 16 residues long. Germline V gene data show CDR1 as SGHRS and CDR2 as YFSETQ. Full variable domain (missing parts from reference TRBV5-1 and TRBJ2-1): KAGVTQTPRYLIKTRGQQVTLSCSPISGHRSVSWYQQTPGQGLQFLFEYFSETQRNKGNFPGRFSGRQFSNSRSEMNVSTLELGDSALYLCASSPVHSQFANEQFFGPGTRLTVL.

V usage is TRBV5-1 and J usage is TRBJ2-1; TRBD1 might be the D (5 bases). The CDR3 is 17 residues long. From germline, CDR1 is SGHRS and CDR2 YFSETQ. The germline V and J ends were trimmed by 0 bases and 5 bases, with 18 bases remaining between them. This CDR3 reads CASSLVGRGRSNNEQFF. The DNA of the CDR3 is TGCGCCAGCAGCTTGGTAGGTAGGGGCCGATCGAACAATGAGCAGTTCTTC.

The rearrangement joins TRBV27 to TRBJ1-6, with D uncertain. The germline CDR1 and CDR2 sequences are MNHEY and SMNVEV (reference sequence). The CDR3 covers 13 residues. Trimming left V 5 bases short and J 7 bases short, with 9 bases between. CDR3 DNA sequence: TGTGCCAGCAGTCCCTCGGCGAATTCACCCCTCCACTTT. This codes for CASSPSANSPLHF.

Worth noting for this clonotype: A read error may produce the germline difference seen at one junction end. This chain links TRBV7-9 with TRBJ2-3; D is unresolved. This CDR3 comprises 12 residues. Germline V CDR1 and CDR2: SEHNR, FQNEAQ (reference sequence). CDR3: CTSSVRTDTQYF. In DNA form, the CDR3 reads TGTACCAGCAGCGTACGCACAGATACGCAGTATTTT.

This sequence joins TRBV5-1 and TRBJ1-2; no clear D gene. The germline V and J ends were trimmed by 4 bases and 2 bases, with 27 bases remaining between them. This CDR3 is 19 amino acids long. Germline assignment: CDR1 SGHRS and CDR2 YFSETQ. The CDR3 sequence: CASSTPGEGNSVPNYGYTF. CDR3 coding DNA: TGCGCCAGCAGCACACCCGGAGAAGGTAACTCTGTGCCCAACTATGGCTACACCTTC.

There are many counts of this clonotype. V is TRBV5-1 and J is TRBJ2-7; TRBD1 matches at 9 bases. Trimming cost V 4 bases and J 3 bases; bases outside gene matches: 5. Per germline, CDR1 SGHRS and CDR2 YFSETQ. This CDR3 region has 14 residues. The CDR3: CASSTGTGFYEQYF. The DNA for the CDR3 is TGCGCCAGCAGCACCGGGACAGGGTTCTACGAGCAGTACTTC.

This clonotype turned up a few times. The chain recombines TRBV20-1 with TRBJ2-1, with D unclear. The CDR3 loop spans 8 amino acids. Looked up from germline, CDR1 is DFQATT and CDR2 is SNEGSKA (reference sequence). The ends were cut back, 8 bases at V and 10 bases at J, with 6 bases in the middle. The CDR3 bases are TGCAGTCCTGGGGAGCAGTTCTTC. Its protein product is CSPGEQFF.

The chain employs TRBV28 and TRBJ2-5; the match to TRBD1 covers 11 bases. The junction had 10 bases not matched to a gene; V was cut back by 7 bases and J by 3 bases. Per germline, CDR1 MDHEN and CDR2 SYDVKM. The CDR3 has 16 amino acids. The CDR3, as DNA: TGTGCCAGCACCTCACCCCCGGGACAGGGGGAAGAGACCCAGTACTTC. Protein: CASTSPPGQGEETQYF.

J is TRBJ2-5 and V is TRBV20-1, with D uncertain. The CDR3 consists of 12 residues. Germline V lookup: CDR1 DFQATT, CDR2 SNEGSKA (reference sequence). V dropped 1 base and J dropped 0 bases, with 3 bases sitting between them. The CDR3 DNA reads TGCAGTGCTAGAGCAGACCAAGAGACCCAGTACTTC. This translates into CSARADQETQYF.